This T cell receptor (beta chain) was profiled in a study of shared T cell receptors in the human thymus. Assay: immunoSEQ multiplex PCR; the TCRdb copy retains only in-frame clones and omits some. The sample comprises some 640,000 clones, about 87% of which are singletons, and roughly 0.0087% rests with the top ten. Germline values: CDR1 SGHNT, CDR2 YYREEE (reference sequence). This CDR3 spans 16 amino acids. V gave up 1 base and J gave up 4 bases; unmatched junction bases: 9. These sequences were also reported in another study, on human thymus T cells.

The chain couples TRBV5-4 to TRBJ2-3; 7 positions agree with TRBD2. The sequence derives from a boy under two years old with a congenital heart defect. What was sequenced was thymocytes. CDR3 loop: CASSLIESGKADTQYF. For the CDR3, the DNA is TGTGCCAGCAGCTTGATTGAAAGCGGGAAGGCAGATACGCAGTATTTT.